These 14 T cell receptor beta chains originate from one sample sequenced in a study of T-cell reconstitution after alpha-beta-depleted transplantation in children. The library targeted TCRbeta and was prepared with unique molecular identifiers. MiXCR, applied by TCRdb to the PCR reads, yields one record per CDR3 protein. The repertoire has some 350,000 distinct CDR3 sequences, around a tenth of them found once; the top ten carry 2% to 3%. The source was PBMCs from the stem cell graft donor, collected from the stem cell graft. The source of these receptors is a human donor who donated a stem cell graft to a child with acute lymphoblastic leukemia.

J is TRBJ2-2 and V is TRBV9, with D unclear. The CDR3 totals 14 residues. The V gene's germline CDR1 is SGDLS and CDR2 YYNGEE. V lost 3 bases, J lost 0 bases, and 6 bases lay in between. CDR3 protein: CASSETANTGELFF. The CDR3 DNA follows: TGTGCCAGCAGCGAGACCGCGAACACCGGGGAGCTGTTTTTT.

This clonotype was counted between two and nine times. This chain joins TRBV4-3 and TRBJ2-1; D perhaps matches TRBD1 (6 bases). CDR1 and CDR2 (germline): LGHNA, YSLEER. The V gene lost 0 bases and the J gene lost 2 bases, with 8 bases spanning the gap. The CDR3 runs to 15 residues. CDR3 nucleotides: TGCGCCAGCAGCCAAGATCAGGGGACCTACAATGAGCAGTTCTTC. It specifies CASSQDQGTYNEQFF.

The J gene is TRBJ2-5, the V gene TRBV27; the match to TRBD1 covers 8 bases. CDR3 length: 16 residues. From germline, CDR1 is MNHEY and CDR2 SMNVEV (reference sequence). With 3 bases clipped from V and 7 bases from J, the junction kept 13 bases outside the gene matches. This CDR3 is CASSFVPGTGPGTQYF. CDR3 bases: TGTGCCAGCAGTTTTGTTCCCGGGACAGGCCCTGGGACCCAGTACTTC.

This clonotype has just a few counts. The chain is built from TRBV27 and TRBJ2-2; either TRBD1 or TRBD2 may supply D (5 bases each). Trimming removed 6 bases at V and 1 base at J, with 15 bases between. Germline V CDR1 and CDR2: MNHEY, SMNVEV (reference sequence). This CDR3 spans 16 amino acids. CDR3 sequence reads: CASRRVGTVNTGELFF. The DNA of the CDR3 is TGTGCCAGCAGACGGGTCGGGACGGTGAACACCGGGGAGCTGTTTTTT.

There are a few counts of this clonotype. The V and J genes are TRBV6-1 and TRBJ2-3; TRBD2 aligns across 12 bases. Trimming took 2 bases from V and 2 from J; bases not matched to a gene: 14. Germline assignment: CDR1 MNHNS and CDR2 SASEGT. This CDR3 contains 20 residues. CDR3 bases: TGTGCCAGCAGTGAAAGGGCTAGCGGGAGGGCCCGAGGTATCACAGATACGCAGTATTTT. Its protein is CASSERASGRARGITDTQYF.

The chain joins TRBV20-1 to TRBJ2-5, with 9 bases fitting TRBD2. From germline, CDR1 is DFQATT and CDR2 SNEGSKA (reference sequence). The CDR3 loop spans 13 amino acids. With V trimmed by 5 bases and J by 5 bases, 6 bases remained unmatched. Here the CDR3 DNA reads TGCAGTGCTGGGGGGAGCGGGAGGGAGACCCAGTACTTC. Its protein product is CSAGGSGRETQYF.

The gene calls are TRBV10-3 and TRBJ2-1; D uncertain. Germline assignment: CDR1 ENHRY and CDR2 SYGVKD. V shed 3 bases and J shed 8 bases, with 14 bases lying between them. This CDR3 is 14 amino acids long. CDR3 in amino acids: CAISDPIIIDEQFF. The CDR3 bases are TGTGCCATCAGTGACCCTATAATCATCGATGAGCAGTTCTTC.

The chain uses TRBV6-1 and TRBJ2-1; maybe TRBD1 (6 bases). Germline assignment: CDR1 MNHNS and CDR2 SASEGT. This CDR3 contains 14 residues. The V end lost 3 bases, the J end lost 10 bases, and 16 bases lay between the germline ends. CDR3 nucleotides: TGTGCCAGCAGTGAGGGACACCCACCCAGGGAGCAGTTCTTC. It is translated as CASSEGHPPREQFF.

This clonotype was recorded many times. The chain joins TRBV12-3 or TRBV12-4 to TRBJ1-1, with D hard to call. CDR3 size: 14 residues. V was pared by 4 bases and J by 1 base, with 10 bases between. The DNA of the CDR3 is TGTGCCAGCAGTTCCGTCGGCGGGAACACTGAAGCTTTCTTT. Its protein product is CASSSVGGNTEAFF.

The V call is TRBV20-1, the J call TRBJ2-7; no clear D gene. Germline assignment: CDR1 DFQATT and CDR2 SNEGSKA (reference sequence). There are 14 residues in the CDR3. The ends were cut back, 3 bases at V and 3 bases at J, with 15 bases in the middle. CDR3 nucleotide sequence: TGCAGTGCTAGCATGGGTGGGTCAGTCTACGAGCAGTACTTC. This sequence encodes CSASMGGSVYEQYF.

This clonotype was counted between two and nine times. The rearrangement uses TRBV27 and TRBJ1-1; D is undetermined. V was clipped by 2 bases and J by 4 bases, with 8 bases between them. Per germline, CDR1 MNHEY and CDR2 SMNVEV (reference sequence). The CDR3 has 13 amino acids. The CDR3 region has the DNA TGTGCCAGCAGTTTACGGTCGGTCACTGAAGCTTTCTTT. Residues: CASSLRSVTEAFF.

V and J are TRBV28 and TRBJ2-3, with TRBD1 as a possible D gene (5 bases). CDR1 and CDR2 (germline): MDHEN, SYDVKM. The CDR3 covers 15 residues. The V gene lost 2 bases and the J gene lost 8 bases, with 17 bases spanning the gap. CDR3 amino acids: CASSLRQGRSFTQYF. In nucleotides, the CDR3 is TGTGCCAGCAGTTTAAGGCAGGGAAGGTCCTTTACGCAGTATTTT.

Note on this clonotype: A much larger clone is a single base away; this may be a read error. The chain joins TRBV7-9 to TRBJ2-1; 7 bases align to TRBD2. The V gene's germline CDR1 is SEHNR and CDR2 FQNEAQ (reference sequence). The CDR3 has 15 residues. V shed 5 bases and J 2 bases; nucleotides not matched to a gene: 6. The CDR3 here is CASSGRGSTYNEQFF. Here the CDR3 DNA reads TGTGCCAGCAGCGGGCGGGGGAGCACCTACAATGAGCAGTTCTTC. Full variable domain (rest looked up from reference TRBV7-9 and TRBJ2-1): DTGVSQNPRHKITKRGQNVTFRCDPISEHNRLYWYRQTLGQGPEFLTYFQNEAQLEKSRLLSDRFSAERPKGSFSTLEIQRTEQGDSAMYLCASSGRGSTYNEQFFGPGTRLTVL.

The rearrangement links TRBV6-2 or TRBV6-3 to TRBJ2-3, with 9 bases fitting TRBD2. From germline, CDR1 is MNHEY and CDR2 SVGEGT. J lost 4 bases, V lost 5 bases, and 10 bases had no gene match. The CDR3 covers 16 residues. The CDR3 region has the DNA TGTGCCAGCAGTGACGCTAGCGGGGTCATAGCAGATACGCAGTATTTT. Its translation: CASSDASGVIADTQYF.